A selection of T cell receptor beta chains follows, all from one sample in a study of blood T cell repertoires in COVID-19. Some clones are missing from TCRdb's copy, which holds only in-frame ones; the method was immunoSEQ multiplex PCR. The sample has about 100,000 clones; around 81% are singletons. Specimen: peripheral blood. The receptors stem from a man in his fifties with active or convalescent COVID-19. Each CDR3 is given with its conserved first and last residue. Each record gives: V gene, J gene, CDR3 protein.

TRBV14	TRBJ2-3	CASSQDLLQREIRDTQYF
TRBV13	TRBJ1-1	CASSLQGGTEAFF
TRBV30	TRBJ1-3	CAWRFSTGSGNTIYF
TRBV11-3	TRBJ1-4	CASSFDRNNEKLFF
TRBV7-8	TRBJ1-4	CASSLGQLPNEKLFF
TRBV9	TRBJ2-7	CASSVEGQGSSYEQYF
TRBV14	TRBJ1-6	CASSQRRTGNSPLHF
TRBV19	TRBJ2-7	CASSSPRDTSSDEQYF
TRBV9	TRBJ2-2	CASSVLAGGPAGELFF
TRBV7-2	TRBJ2-7	CASSSSGTPAHEQYF
TRBV12-5	TRBJ2-3	CASAPGLALTTDTQYF
TRBV24-1	TRBJ2-2	CATSDSGTGNTGELFF
TRBV28	TRBJ1-1	CASASGASTEAFF
TRBV5-1	TRBJ2-7	CASSRGSHEQYF
TRBV19	TRBJ1-2	CASSIAGTGTLGYTF
TRBV18	TRBJ2-5	CASSRLAGAQETQYF
TRBV6-5	TRBJ2-7	CASSYSTRGYEQYF
TRBV18	TRBJ2-1	CASSPTEAHNEQFF
TRBV24-1	TRBJ2-3	CATSDSTSGSSDTQYF
TRBV13	TRBJ1-2	CASSPRGERFGYTF
TRBV28	TRBJ2-1	CASRGGRASYNEQFF
TRBV5-1	TRBJ2-3	CASSFQGYTDTQYF
TRBV10-3	TRBJ2-5	CAIMIEETQYF
TRBV5-1	TRBJ2-3	CASTELRSTDTQYF
TRBV5-1	TRBJ2-1	CASSSGGSNNEQFF
TRBV12-5	TRBJ1-2	CASGLAGGLIYGYTF
TRBV28	TRBJ1-3	CASSFPQGALRNTIYF
TRBV7-9	TRBJ2-7	CASSPEGSSYEQYF
TRBV11-2	TRBJ1-2	CASSFQGEGYTF
TRBV6-5	TRBJ2-1	CASRDIHEQFF
TRBV6-1	TRBJ2-7	CASSEELGQGAYEQYF
TRBV28	TRBJ1-1	CASRNSGGRGSTEAFF
TRBV24-1	TRBJ1-2	CATSDSSTGTRALGYTF
TRBV3-1/TRBV3-2	TRBJ1-6	CASSQEGALNSPLHF
TRBV7-2	TRBJ2-7	CASSSLMASYEQYF
TRBV6-5	TRBJ2-7	CASSYRQSYEQYF
TRBV7-8	TRBJ2-7	CASSLGGSGSGDEQYF
TRBV9	TRBJ2-5	CASSATPQETQYF
TRBV12-3/TRBV12-4	TRBJ1-1	CASSFRSTEAFF
TRBV4-2	TRBJ2-2	CASSPRDRGGLNTGELFF
TRBV6-7	TRBJ1-2	CASSYSREKGRRYGYTF
TRBV19	TRBJ1-4	CASSPGGEKLFF
TRBV5-5	TRBJ2-7	CASSRGANPTITYEQYF
TRBV29-1	TRBJ1-2	CSTLVDGYTF
TRBV3-1/TRBV3-2	TRBJ1-4	CASSRPGGTNEKLFF
TRBV28	TRBJ1-6	CASNGGSYNSPLHF
TRBV11-3	TRBJ2-1	CASSLGTSSYNEQFF
TRBV27	TRBJ2-7	CASSSSDRGNEQYF
TRBV18	TRBJ1-3	CASSPPGRAGNTIYF
TRBV6-6	TRBJ1-2	CATFTGGGNYGYTF
TRBV5-1	TRBJ1-1	CASSRAGTGATEAFF
TRBV15	TRBJ2-5	CATSREGRGLETQYF
TRBV24-1	TRBJ2-3	CATSDTIEVDTQYF
TRBV2	TRBJ2-2	CASSLGLAAGELFF